The clone carrying this T cell receptor (beta chain) was picked up one time. This sample was included in a study of blood T cell repertoires in COVID-19. Study background: Sources were T cells, B-cell-depleted T cells, or PBMCs; the material itself was cDNA or gDNA.

In germline, CDR1 is MNHNY, CDR2 SVGAGI (reference sequence). Deletions cut 6 bases from V and 0 bases from J, with 9 bases between. There are 14 residues in the CDR3. Methods used by the authors: Reference gene primer amplification in the assay estimated nucleated cell counts. Measured with immunoSEQ multiplex PCR; TCRdb has only the in-frame clones, and not every one. V, J and clone size are those of that table, while D and trimming were read from the DNA. Found here are roughly 130,000 clones, around 83% of them singletons; the top ten hold 16%. This TCR was recovered from a woman aged 45-60 years with acute or convalescent COVID-19. Sequencing was carried out using peripheral blood. J is TRBJ1-3 and V is TRBV6-6, with D perhaps TRBD1 (6 bases). The CDR3 is CASSWDNSGNTIYF. The CDR3 coding sequence is TGTGCCAGCAGCTGGGACAACTCTGGAAACACCATATATTTT.